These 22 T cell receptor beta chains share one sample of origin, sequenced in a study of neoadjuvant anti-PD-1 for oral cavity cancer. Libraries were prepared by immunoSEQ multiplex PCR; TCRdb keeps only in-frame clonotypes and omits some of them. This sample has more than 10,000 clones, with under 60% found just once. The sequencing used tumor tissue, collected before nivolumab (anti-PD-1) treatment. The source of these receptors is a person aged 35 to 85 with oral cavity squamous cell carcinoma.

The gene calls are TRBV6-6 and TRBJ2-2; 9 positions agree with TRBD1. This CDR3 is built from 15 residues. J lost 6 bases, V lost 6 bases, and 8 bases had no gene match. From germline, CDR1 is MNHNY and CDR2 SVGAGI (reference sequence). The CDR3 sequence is CASSDRDRVSGELFF. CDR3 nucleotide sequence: TGTGCCAGCAGCGACCGGGACAGGGTTTCCGGGGAGCTGTTTTTT.

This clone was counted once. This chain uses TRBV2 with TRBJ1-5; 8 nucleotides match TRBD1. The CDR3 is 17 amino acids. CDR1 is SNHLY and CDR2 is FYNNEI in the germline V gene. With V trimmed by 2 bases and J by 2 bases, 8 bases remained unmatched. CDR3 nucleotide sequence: TGTGCCAGCAGTGAATTAGGGACAGGATACGGCAATCAGCCCCAGCATTTT. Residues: CASSELGTGYGNQPQHF.

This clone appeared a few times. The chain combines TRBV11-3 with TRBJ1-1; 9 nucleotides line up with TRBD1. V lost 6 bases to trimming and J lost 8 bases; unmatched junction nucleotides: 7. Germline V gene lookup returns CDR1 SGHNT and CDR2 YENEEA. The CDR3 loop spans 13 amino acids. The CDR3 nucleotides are TGTGCCAGCAGTCTCGGACAGGGGAAAGAAGCTTTCTTT. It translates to CASSLGQGKEAFF. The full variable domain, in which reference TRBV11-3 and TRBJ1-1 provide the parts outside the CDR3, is EAGVVQSPRYKIIEKKQPVAFWCNPISGHNTLYWYLQNLGQGPELLIRYENEEAVDDSQLPKDRFSAERLKGVDSTLKIQPAELGDSAVYLCASSLGQGKEAFFGQGTRLTVV.

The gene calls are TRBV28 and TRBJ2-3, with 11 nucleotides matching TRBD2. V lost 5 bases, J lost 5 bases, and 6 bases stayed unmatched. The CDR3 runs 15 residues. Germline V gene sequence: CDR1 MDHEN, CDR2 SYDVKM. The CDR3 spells CASSPGTSGLDTQYF. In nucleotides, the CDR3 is TGTGCCAGCAGTCCCGGGACTAGCGGTTTAGATACGCAGTATTTT.

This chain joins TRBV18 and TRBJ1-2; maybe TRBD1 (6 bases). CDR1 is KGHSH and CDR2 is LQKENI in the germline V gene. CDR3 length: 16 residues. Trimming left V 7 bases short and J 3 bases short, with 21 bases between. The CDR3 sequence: CASWTQGLPGHYGYTF. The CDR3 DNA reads TGTGCCAGCTGGACACAGGGCTTACCGGGACACTATGGCTACACCTTC.

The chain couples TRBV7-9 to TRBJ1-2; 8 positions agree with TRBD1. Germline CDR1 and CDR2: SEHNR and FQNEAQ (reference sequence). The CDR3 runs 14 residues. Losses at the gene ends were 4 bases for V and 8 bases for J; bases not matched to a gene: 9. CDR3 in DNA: TGTGCCAGCAGCTCGGACAGGGCGGCGGGGGGCTACACCTTC. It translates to CASSSDRAAGGYTF.

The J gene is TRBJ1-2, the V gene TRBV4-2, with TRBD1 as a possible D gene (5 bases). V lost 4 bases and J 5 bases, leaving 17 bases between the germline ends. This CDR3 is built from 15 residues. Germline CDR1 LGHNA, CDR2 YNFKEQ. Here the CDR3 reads CASSPGGGQGYGYTF. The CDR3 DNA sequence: TGTGCCAGCAGCCCTGGGGGAGGCCAAGGATATGGCTACACCTTC.

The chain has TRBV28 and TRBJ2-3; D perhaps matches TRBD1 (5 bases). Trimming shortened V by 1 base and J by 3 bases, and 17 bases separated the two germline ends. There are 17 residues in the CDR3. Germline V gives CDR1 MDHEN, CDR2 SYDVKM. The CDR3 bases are TGTGCCAGCAGTTTATTGGCCAGCCCCCAGGGTACAGATACGCAGTATTTT. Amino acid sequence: CASSLLASPQGTDTQYF.

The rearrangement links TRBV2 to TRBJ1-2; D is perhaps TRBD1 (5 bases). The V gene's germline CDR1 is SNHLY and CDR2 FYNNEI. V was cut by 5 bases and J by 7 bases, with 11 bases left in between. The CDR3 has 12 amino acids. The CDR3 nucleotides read TGTGCCAGCAGTCCGGGACTCTCTGGCTACACCTTC. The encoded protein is CASSPGLSGYTF.

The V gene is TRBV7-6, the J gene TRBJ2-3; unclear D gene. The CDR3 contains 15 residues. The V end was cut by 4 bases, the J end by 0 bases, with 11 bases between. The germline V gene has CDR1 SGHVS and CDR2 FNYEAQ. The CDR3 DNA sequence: TGTGCCAGCAGCTCCCAGTGGGCGAGCACAGATACGCAGTATTTT. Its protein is CASSSQWASTDTQYF.

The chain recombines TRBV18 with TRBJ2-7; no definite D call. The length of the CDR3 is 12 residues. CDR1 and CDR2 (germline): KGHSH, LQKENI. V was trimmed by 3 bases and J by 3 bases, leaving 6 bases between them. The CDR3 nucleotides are TGTGCCAGCTCACCCGACAACTACGAGCAGTACTTC. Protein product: CASSPDNYEQYF.

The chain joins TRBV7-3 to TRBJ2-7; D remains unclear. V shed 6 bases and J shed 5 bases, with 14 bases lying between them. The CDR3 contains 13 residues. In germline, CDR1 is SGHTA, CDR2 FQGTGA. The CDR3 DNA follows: TGTGCCAGCAGTTTACGGCCCGCCGACGAGCAGTACTTC. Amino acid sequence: CASSLRPADEQYF.

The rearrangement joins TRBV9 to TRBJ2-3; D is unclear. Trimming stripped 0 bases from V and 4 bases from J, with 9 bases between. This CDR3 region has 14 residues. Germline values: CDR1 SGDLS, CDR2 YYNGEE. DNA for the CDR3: TGTGCCAGCAGCGTAGTAACGGGTGCAGATACGCAGTATTTT. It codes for CASSVVTGADTQYF.

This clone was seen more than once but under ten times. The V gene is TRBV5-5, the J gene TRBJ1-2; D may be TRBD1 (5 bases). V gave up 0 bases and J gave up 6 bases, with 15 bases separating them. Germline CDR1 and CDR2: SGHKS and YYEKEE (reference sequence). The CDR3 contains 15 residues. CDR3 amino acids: CASSLGGREGNGYTF. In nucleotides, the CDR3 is TGTGCCAGCAGCTTGGGAGGCAGGGAAGGGAATGGCTACACCTTC.

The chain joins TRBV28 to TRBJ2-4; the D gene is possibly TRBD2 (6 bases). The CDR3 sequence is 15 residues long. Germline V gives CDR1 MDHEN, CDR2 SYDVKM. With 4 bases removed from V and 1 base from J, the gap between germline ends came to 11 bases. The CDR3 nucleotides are TGTGCCAGCAGTTCAAGCGGGCTGGCCAAAAACATTCAGTACTTC. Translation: CASSSSGLAKNIQYF.

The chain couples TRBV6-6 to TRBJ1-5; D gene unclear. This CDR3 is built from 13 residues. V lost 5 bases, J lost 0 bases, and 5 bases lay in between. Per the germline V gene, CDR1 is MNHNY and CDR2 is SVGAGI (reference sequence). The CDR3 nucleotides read TGTGCCAGCAGTGGCAGTAGCAATCAGCCCCAGCATTTT. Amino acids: CASSGSSNQPQHF.

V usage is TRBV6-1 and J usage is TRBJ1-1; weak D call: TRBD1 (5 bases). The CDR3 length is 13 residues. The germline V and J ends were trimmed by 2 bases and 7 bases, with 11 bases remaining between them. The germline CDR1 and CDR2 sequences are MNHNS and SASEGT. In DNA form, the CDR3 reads TGTGCCAGCAGTGAACTCAGGGTCATTGAAGCTTTCTTT. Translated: CASSELRVIEAFF.

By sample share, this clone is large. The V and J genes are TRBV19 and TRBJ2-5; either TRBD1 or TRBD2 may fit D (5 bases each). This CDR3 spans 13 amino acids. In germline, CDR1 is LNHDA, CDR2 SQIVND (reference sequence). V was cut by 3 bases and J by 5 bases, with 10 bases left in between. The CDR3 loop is CASSIRGRETQYF. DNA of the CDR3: TGTGCCAGTAGTATTCGGGGCAGGGAGACCCAGTACTTC.

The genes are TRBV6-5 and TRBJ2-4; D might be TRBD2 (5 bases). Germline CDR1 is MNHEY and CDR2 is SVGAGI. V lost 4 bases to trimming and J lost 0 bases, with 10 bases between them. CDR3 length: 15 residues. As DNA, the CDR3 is TGTGCCAGCAGTTTCCGCGGGTTAGCCAAAAACATTCAGTACTTC. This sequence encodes CASSFRGLAKNIQYF.

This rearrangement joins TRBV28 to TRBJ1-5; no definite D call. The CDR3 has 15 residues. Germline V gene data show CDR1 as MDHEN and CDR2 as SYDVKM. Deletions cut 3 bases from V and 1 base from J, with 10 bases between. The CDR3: CASSFSVSSNQPQHF. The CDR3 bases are TGTGCCAGCAGTTTCTCGGTTAGCAGCAATCAGCCCCAGCATTTT.

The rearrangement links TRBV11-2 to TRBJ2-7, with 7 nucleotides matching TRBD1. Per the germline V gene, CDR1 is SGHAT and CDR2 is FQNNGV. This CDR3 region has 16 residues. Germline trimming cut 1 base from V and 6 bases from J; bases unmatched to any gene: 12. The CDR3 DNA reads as TGTGCCAGCAGCTTAGGGATTGCGCGAGGGGGCAGCGAGCAGTACTTC. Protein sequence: CASSLGIARGGSEQYF.

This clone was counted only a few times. CDR3 in amino acids: CASDSGAGGEAFF. The CDR3 DNA reads TGTGCCAGCGACTCAGGGGCTGGAGGTGAAGCTTTCTTT. The V and J genes are TRBV27 and TRBJ1-1, with D perhaps matching TRBD1 (6 bases). The germline gives CDR1 MNHEY, CDR2 SMNVEV (reference sequence). V lost 8 bases, J lost 7 bases, and 17 bases lay in between. The CDR3 has 13 residues.